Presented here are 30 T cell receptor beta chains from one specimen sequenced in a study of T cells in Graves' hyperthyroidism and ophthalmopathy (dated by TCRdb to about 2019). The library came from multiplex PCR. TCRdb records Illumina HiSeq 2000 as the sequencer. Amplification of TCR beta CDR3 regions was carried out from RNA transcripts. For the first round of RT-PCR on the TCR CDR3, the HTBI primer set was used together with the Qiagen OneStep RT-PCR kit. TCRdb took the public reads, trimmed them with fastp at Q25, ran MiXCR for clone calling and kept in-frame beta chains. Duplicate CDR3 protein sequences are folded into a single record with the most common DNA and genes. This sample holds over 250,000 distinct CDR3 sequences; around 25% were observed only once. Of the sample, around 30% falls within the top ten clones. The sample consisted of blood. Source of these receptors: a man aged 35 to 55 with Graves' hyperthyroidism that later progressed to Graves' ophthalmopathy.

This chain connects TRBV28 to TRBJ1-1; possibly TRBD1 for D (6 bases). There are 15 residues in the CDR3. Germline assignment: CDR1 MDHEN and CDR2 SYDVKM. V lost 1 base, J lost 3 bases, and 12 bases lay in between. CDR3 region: CASSLFGQGHTEAFF. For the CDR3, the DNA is TGTGCCAGCAGTTTATTCGGGCAGGGGCACACTGAAGCTTTCTTT. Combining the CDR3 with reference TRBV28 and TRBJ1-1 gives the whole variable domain DVKVTQSSRYLVKRTGEKVFLECVQDMDHENMFWYRQDPGLGLRLIYFSYDVKMKEKGDIPEGYSVSREKKERFSLILESASTNQTSMYLCASSLFGQGHTEAFFGQGTRLTVV.

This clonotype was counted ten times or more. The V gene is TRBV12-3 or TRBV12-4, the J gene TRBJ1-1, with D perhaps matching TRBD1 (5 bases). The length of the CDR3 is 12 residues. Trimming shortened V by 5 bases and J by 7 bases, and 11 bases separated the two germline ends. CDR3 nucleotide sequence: TGTGCCAGCAGTCTCGTTGGGGGTGAAGCTTTCTTT. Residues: CASSLVGGEAFF.

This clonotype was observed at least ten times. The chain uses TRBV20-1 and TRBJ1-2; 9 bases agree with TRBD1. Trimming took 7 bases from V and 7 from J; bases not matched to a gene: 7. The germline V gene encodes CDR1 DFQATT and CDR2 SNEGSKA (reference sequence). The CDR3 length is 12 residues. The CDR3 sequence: CSGAGTGFGYTF. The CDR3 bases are TGCAGTGGCGCCGGGACAGGGTTTGGCTACACCTTC.

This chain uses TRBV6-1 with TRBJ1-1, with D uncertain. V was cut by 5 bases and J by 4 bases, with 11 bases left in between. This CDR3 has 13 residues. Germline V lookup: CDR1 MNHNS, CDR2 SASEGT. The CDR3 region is CASSWKRGTEAFF. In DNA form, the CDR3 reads TGTGCCAGCAGTTGGAAGCGTGGCACTGAAGCTTTCTTT.

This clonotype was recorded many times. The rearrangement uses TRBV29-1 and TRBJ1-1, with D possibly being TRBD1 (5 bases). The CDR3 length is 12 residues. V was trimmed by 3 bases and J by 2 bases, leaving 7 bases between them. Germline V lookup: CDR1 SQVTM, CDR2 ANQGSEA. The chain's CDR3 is CSVEQGNTEAFF. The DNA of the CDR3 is TGCAGCGTTGAGCAGGGAAACACTGAAGCTTTCTTT.

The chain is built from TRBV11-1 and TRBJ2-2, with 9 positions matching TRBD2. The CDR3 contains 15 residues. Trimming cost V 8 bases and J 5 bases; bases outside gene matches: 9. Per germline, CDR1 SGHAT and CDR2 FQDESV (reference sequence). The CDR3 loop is CASRPSGLATGELFF. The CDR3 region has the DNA TGTGCCAGCCGACCATCAGGACTAGCGACCGGGGAGCTGTTTTTT. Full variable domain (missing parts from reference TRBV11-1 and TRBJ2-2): EAEVAQSPRYKITEKSQAVAFWCDPISGHATLYWYRQILGQGPELLVQFQDESVVDDSQLPKDRFSAERLKGVDSTLKIQPAELGDSAMYLCASRPSGLATGELFFGEGSRLTVL.

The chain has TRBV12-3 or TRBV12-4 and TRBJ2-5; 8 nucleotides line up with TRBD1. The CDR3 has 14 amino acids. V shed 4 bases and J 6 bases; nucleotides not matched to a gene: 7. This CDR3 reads CASSSTGEEKTQYF. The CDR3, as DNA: TGTGCCAGCAGTTCGACAGGGGAGGAGAAGACCCAGTACTTC.

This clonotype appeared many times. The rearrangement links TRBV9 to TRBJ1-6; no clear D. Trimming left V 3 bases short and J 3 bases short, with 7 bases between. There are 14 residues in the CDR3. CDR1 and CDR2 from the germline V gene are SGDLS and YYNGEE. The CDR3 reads CASSGSIYNSPLHF. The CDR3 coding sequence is TGTGCCAGCAGCGGCAGTATCTATAATTCACCCCTCCACTTT.

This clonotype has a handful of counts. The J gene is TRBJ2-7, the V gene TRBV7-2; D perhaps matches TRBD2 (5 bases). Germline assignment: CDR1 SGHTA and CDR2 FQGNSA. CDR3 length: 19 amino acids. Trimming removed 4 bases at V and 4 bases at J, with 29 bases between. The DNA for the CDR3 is TGTGCCAGCAGCTCACCCCTACCCAAGCGGAGTACTCACCCATACGAGCAGTACTTC. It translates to CASSSPLPKRSTHPYEQYF.

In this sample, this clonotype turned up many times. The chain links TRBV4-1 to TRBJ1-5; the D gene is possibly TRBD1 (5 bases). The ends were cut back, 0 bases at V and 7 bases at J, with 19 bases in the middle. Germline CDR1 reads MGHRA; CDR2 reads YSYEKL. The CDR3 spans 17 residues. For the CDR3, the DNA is TGCGCCAGCAGCCAAGAGCCTGGGCGGGGGATCGGCCAGCCCCAGCATTTT. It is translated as CASSQEPGRGIGQPQHF.

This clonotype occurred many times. This chain's CDR3 is CASSEGPSTWDEQYF. CDR3 bases: TGTGCCAGCAGTGAAGGTCCCTCTACTTGGGACGAGCAGTACTTC. The chain has TRBV6-1 and TRBJ2-7; D gene ambiguous. Trimming cost V 1 base and J 5 bases, with 15 bases left between them. Germline CDR1 and CDR2: MNHNS and SASEGT. The CDR3 has 15 residues.

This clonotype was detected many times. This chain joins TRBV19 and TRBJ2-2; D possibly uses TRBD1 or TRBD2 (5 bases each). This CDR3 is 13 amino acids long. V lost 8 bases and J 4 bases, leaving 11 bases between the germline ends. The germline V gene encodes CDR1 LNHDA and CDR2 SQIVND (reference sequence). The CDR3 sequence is CASEGLGTGELFF. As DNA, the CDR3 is TGTGCCAGTGAGGGGTTGGGCACCGGGGAGCTGTTTTTT.

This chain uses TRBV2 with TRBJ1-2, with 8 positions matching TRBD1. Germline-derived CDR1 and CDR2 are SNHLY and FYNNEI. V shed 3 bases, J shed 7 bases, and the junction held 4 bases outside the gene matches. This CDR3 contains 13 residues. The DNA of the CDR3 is TGTGCCAGCAGTGAGGACAGGGACTCTGGCTACACCTTC. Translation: CASSEDRDSGYTF.

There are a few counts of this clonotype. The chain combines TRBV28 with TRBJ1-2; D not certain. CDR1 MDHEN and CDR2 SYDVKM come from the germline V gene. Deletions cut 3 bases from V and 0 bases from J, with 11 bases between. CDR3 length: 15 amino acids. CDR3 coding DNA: TGTGCCAGCAGTTTTGGGGTCGGTGCTAACTATGGCTACACCTTC. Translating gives CASSFGVGANYGYTF.

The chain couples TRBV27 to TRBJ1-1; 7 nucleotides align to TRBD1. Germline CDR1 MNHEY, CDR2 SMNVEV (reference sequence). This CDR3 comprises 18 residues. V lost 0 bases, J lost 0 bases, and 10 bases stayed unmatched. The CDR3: CASSLSGLRGPVNTEAFF. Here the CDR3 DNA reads TGTGCCAGCAGTTTATCCGGCCTGAGGGGGCCCGTGAACACTGAAGCTTTCTTT.

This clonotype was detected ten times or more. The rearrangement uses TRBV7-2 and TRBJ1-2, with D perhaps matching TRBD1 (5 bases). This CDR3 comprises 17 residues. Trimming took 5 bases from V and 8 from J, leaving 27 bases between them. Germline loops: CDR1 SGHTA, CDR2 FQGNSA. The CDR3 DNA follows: TGTGCCAGCAGCCCAACTGCAGGGCCCCGGCGAGGACGGGGCTACACCTTC. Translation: CASSPTAGPRRGRGYTF. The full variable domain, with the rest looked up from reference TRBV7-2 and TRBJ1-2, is GAGVSQSPSNKVTEKGKDVELRCDPISGHTALYWYRQSLGQGLEFLIYFQGNSAPDKSGLPSDRFSAERTGGSVSTLTIQRTQQEDSAVYLCASSPTAGPRRGRGYTFGSGTRLTVV.

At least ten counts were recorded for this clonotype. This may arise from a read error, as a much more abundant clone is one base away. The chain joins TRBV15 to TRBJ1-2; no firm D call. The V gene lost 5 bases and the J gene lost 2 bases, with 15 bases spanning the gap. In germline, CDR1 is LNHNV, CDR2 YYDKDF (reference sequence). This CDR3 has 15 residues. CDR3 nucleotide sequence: TGTGCCACCAGCTGGTTAGAGGGTTCGAACTATGGCTACACCTTC. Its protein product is CATSWLEGSNYGYTF. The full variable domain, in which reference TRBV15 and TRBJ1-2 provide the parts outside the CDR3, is DAMVIQNPRYQVTQFGKPVTLSCSQTLNHNVMYWYQQKSSQAPKLLFHYYDKDFNNEADTPDNFQSRRPNTSFCFLDIRSPGLGDTAMYLCATSWLEGSNYGYTFGSGTRLTVV.

CDR3 nucleotide sequence: TGTGCCAGCGGGAGTGGGGAGACCCAGTACTTC. This sequence encodes CASGSGETQYF. The V call is TRBV28, the J call TRBJ2-5; tentatively, D is TRBD2 (5 bases). This CDR3 spans 11 amino acids. The germline V and J ends were trimmed by 8 bases and 5 bases, with 9 bases remaining between them. The germline V gene has CDR1 MDHEN and CDR2 SYDVKM. Together with reference TRBV28 and TRBJ2-5, the CDR3 gives the full variable domain: DVKVTQSSRYLVKRTGEKVFLECVQDMDHENMFWYRQDPGLGLRLIYFSYDVKMKEKGDIPEGYSVSREKKERFSLILESASTNQTSMYLCASGSGETQYFGPGTRLLVL.

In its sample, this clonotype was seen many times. As DNA, the CDR3 is TGCGCCAGCAGCTTGGCACAAAACTACGAGCAGTACTTC. It specifies CASSLAQNYEQYF. The genes are TRBV5-1 and TRBJ2-7, with D uncertain. The germline V and J ends were trimmed by 0 bases and 3 bases, with 7 bases remaining between them. This CDR3 is built from 13 residues. The germline V gene has CDR1 SGHRS and CDR2 YFSETQ.

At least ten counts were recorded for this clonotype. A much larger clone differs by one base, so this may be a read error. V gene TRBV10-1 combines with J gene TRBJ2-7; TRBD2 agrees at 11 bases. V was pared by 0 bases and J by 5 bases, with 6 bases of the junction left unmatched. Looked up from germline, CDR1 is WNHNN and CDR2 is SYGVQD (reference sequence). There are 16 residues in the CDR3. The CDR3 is CASSESFGTSGHEQYF. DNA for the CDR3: TGCGCCAGCAGTGAGTCTTTTGGGACTAGCGGCCACGAGCAGTACTTC.

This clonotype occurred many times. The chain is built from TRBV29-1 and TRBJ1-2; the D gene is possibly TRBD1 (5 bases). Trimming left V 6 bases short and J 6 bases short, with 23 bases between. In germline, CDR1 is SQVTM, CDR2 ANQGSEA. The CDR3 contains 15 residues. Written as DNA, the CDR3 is TGCAGCGTCCACGACTCTGGGGGGAAGGTTAATGGCTACACCTTC. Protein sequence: CSVHDSGGKVNGYTF.

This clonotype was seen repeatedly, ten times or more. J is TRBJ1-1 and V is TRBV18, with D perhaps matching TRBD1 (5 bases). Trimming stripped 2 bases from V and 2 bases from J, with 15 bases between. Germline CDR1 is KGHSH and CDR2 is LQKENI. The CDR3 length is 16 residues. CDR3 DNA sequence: TGTGCCAGCTCACCAACTGTCTGGGACCGAAACACTGAAGCTTTCTTT. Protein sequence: CASSPTVWDRNTEAFF.

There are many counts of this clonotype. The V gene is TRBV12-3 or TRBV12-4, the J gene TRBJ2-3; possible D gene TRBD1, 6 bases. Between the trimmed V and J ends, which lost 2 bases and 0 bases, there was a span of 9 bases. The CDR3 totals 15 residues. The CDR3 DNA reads TGTGCCAGCAGTTTACTGAGGGGGAGCACAGATACGCAGTATTTT. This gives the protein CASSLLRGSTDTQYF.

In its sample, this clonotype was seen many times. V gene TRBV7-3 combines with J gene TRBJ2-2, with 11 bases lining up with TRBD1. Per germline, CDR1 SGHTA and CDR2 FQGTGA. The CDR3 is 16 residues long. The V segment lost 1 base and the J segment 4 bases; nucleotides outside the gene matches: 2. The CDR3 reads CASSLMGTGGTGELFF. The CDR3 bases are TGTGCCAGCAGCTTAATGGGGACAGGGGGCACCGGGGAGCTGTTTTTT.

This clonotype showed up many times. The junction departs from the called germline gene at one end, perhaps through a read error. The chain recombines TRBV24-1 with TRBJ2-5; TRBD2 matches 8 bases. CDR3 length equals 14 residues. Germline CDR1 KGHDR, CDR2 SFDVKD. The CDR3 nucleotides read TGTGCCACCTGTGACCCCCGACTAGCGGAGACCCAGTACTTC. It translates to CATCDPRLAETQYF.

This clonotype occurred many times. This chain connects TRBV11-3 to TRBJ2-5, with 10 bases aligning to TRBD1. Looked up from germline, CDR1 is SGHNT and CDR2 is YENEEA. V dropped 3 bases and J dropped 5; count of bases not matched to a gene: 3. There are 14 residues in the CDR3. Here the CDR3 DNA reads TGTGCCAGCAGCTTGAGACAGGGGGCTGAGACCCAGTACTTC. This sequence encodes CASSLRQGAETQYF.

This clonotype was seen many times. CDR3 loop: CASSEEGQGVYGYTF. DNA of the CDR3: TGTGCCAGCAGTGAGGAGGGACAGGGCGTTTATGGCTACACCTTC. The chain uses TRBV2 and TRBJ1-2; TRBD1 agrees at 9 bases. The CDR3 runs 15 residues. J gave up 5 bases and V 3 bases, and 7 bases lay outside the gene matches. Looked up from germline, CDR1 is SNHLY and CDR2 is FYNNEI.

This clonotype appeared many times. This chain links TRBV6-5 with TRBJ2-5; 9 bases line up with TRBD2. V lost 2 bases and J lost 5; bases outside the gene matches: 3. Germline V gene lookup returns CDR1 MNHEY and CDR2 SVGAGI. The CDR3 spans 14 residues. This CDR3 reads CASSYGTSLETQYF. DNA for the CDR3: TGTGCCAGCAGTTACGGGACTAGCCTGGAGACCCAGTACTTC.

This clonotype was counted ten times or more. In DNA, the CDR3 is TGTGCCAGCAGCTTAGCCGGGAGAGAGCAGTACTTC. This translates into CASSLAGREQYF. The chain recombines TRBV11-2 with TRBJ2-7; D is possibly TRBD2 (6 bases). CDR1 is SGHAT, CDR2 FQNNGV, per germline. The V and J ends lost 1 base and 7 bases respectively, with 8 bases between them. The CDR3 loop spans 12 amino acids.

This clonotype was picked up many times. The CDR3 loop reads CASSLDRDAGYEQYF. DNA of the CDR3: TGTGCCAGCAGCTTAGACCGGGACGCAGGCTACGAGCAGTACTTC. The rearrangement uses TRBV11-3 and TRBJ2-7; D could derive from TRBD1 or TRBD2 (5 bases each). V lost 0 bases and J lost 3, with 12 bases in between. CDR3 length: 15 amino acids. CDR1 is SGHNT, CDR2 YENEEA, per germline.